The source of this T cell receptor beta chain is a study of Ad26.COV2.S vaccination and SARS-CoV-2 variants. Germline CDR1 is SQVTM and CDR2 is ANQGSEA. There are 12 residues in the CDR3. The V and J ends lost 3 bases and 5 bases respectively, with 8 bases between them. Study-level results: Non-spike TCR breadth was similar in vaccine and placebo recipients.

A note on this clone: As yet, its antigen is unknown.

Method: immunoSEQ multiplex PCR; TCRdb's copy keeps in-frame clones and lacks some. Of 350,000 to 450,000 clones in the sample, roughly 94% were seen once. The TCR originated in a human donor who had recovered from COVID-19. Sequencing used peripheral blood, obtained after recovery from COVID-19. The V call is TRBV29-1, the J call TRBJ1-5; D might be TRBD1 (5 bases). CDR3 amino acids: CSVESGDQPQHF. In DNA, the CDR3 is TGCAGCGTTGAGTCGGGGGATCAGCCCCAGCATTTT. The full variable domain, rest sourced from reference TRBV29-1 and TRBJ1-5, is SAVISQKPSRDICQRGTSLTIQCQVDSQVTMMFWYRQQPGQSLTLIATANQGSEATYESGFVIDKFPISRPNLTFSTLTVSNMSPEDSSIYLCSVESGDQPQHFGDGTRLSIL.